The 7 T cell receptor beta chains presented below share a single source sample, sequenced in a study of T cells in Graves' hyperthyroidism and ophthalmopathy. Amplification of TCR beta CDR3 regions used RNA as the template. First-round RT-PCR of the TCR CDR3 relied on the HTBI primer set. TCRdb used MiXCR to reprocess the multiplex PCR reads, holding one entry per CDR3 protein. Here the sample spans some 270,000 distinct CDR3 sequences, roughly an eighth being singletons. The sequenced sample was blood. The source is a woman in her forties with Graves' hyperthyroidism.

The V call is TRBV6-1, the J call TRBJ2-7, with D unclear. Trimming left V 7 bases short and J 6 bases short, with 13 bases between. Germline V gene sequence: CDR1 MNHNS, CDR2 SASEGT. The CDR3 consists of 12 residues. The DNA for the CDR3 is TGTGCCAGCACTGGTGGCCGTTCCGAGCAGTACTTC. It yields the protein CASTGGRSEQYF.

This rearrangement joins TRBV14 to TRBJ2-7, with TRBD2 matching over 9 bases. V shed 2 bases, J shed 5 bases, and the junction held 19 bases outside the gene matches. CDR3 size: 19 residues. Germline V gives CDR1 SGHDN, CDR2 FVKESK. CDR3 DNA: TGTGCCAGCAGCCAATTTATGATGGGGAGCGGGAGGATAAGCAACGAGCAGTACTTC. Translation gives CASSQFMMGSGRISNEQYF. The complete variable domain, with remaining parts taken from reference TRBV14 and TRBJ2-7, reads EAGVTQFPSHSVIEKGQTVTLRCDPISGHDNLYWYRRVMGKEIKFLLHFVKESKQDESGMPNNRFLAERTGGTYSTLKVQPAELEDSGVYFCASSQFMMGSGRISNEQYFGPGTRLTVT.

This clonotype was seen many times. The chain links TRBV29-1 to TRBJ2-3; 8 bases agree with TRBD2. CDR1 SQVTM and CDR2 ANQGSEA come from the germline V gene. The CDR3 extends over 16 amino acids. With 4 bases clipped from V and 2 bases from J, the junction kept 11 bases outside the gene matches. The CDR3: CSVGPVAGKYTDTQYF. The CDR3 DNA reads as TGCAGCGTTGGCCCCGTAGCGGGGAAGTACACAGATACGCAGTATTTT.

This clonotype has a count of ten or more. The chain joins TRBV28 to TRBJ2-1; the match to TRBD2 covers 9 bases. CDR1 is MDHEN, CDR2 SYDVKM, per germline. There are 15 residues in the CDR3. V was clipped by 6 bases and J by 6 bases; unmatched bases: 9. The CDR3 DNA is TGTGCCAGCAGGCCCCCGGGACTAGCTTCCAATGAGCAGTTCTTC. This sequence encodes CASRPPGLASNEQFF.

This clonotype was recorded many times. J is TRBJ2-3 and V is TRBV7-8; 7 bases match TRBD2. Germline CDR1 is SGHVS and CDR2 is FQNEAQ. With V trimmed by 0 bases and J by 3 bases, 6 bases remained unmatched. The CDR3 is made up of 16 amino acids. The CDR3 region is CASSLAVSSGTDTQYF. CDR3 coding DNA: TGTGCCAGCAGCTTAGCGGTGTCTAGCGGAACAGATACGCAGTATTTT.

This clonotype was detected ten times or more. The J gene is TRBJ2-7, the V gene TRBV20-1, with D perhaps matching TRBD1 (5 bases). This CDR3 is built from 12 residues. Germline CDR1 DFQATT, CDR2 SNEGSKA (reference sequence). The V end lost 5 bases, the J end lost 5 bases, and 13 bases lay between the germline ends. The CDR3 sequence: CSASQGFDEQYF. The CDR3, as DNA: TGCAGTGCTTCCCAGGGTTTTGACGAGCAGTACTTC.

This clonotype was seen repeatedly, ten times or more. The genes are TRBV28 and TRBJ2-7; 9 positions agree with TRBD2. This CDR3 spans 16 amino acids. V was clipped by 5 bases and J by 5 bases; unmatched bases: 13. CDR1 and CDR2 (germline): MDHEN, SYDVKM. CDR3 region: CASSPQRLAGQNEQYF. In nucleotides, the CDR3 is TGTGCCAGCAGTCCCCAAAGGCTAGCGGGACAAAACGAGCAGTACTTC.